This T cell receptor beta chain was documented in a study of shared clonotypes between healthy human individuals. The sequencing of unsorted PBMC DNA took place on ten immunoSEQ deep assay plates. Assay used: immunoSEQ multiplex PCR; TCRdb lists only in-frame clones, some missing. The sample shows around 430,000 clones, roughly 77% of them seen only once. Germline lookup yields CDR1 MDHEN and CDR2 SYDVKM. Trimming removed 5 bases from V and 5 bases from J; junction bases left unmatched: 9. The CDR3 spans 15 residues. The chain recombines TRBV28 with TRBJ1-5; 7 bases line up with TRBD1. The receptor comes from a woman aged 40-49 years in good health. Some clones in this sample may be carry-over from other donors' samples. Sequenced material: PBMCs. The CDR3 DNA follows: TGTGCCAGCAGTCCACAGGGGATAATAGATCAGCCCCAGCATTTT. It codes for CASSPQGIIDQPQHF.